The 17 T cell receptor beta chains given below trace back to one sample, sequenced in a study of T cells in Graves' hyperthyroidism and ophthalmopathy. RNA transcripts gave rise to amplified TCR beta CDR3 regions. The study used the HTBI primer set for a first-round RT-PCR of the TCR CDR3. TCRdb re-called the multiplex PCR reads with MiXCR, one entry per CDR3 protein. This sample has 150,000 to 200,000 distinct CDR3 sequences, with about 9.4% found just once. Input material: blood. All receptors come from a woman under 30 with Graves' hyperthyroidism that later progressed to Graves' ophthalmopathy.

This clonotype was seen many times. J is TRBJ1-3 and V is TRBV7-9; D uncertain. CDR1 and CDR2 (germline): SEHNR, FQNEAQ (reference sequence). Trimming removed 0 bases from V and 1 base from J, with 10 bases in between. This CDR3 is built from 16 residues. The CDR3 DNA reads TGTGCCAGCAGCTTAGCGTCAAGGGCGTCTGGAAACACCATATATTTT. This sequence encodes CASSLASRASGNTIYF.

The chain combines TRBV5-6 with TRBJ1-1; D gene ambiguous. Germline V CDR1 and CDR2: SGHDT, YYEEEE. The CDR3 covers 12 residues. Trimming took off 1 base at V and 8 bases at J, with 9 bases between the two ends. This CDR3 is CASSLQPQEAFF. The CDR3 bases are TGTGCCAGCAGCTTGCAACCCCAAGAAGCTTTCTTT.

This clonotype was seen at least ten times. The V gene is TRBV29-1, the J gene TRBJ2-1; D call uncertain. The V end lost 0 bases, the J end lost 4 bases, and 7 bases lay between the germline ends. The CDR3 length is 13 residues. Per the germline V gene, CDR1 is SQVTM and CDR2 is ANQGSEA. CDR3 coding DNA: TGCAGCGTTGAAGATCACAGTTACAATGAGCAGTTCTTC. It encodes CSVEDHSYNEQFF.

This clonotype has at least ten counts. The chain is built from TRBV12-3 or TRBV12-4 and TRBJ1-1; D gene unclear. The CDR3 runs 12 residues. Trimming shortened V by 6 bases and J by 3 bases, and 8 bases separated the two germline ends. CDR3 region: CASSPRHTEAFF. DNA of the CDR3: TGTGCCAGCAGCCCTCGTCACACTGAAGCTTTCTTT.

The rearrangement links TRBV12-5 to TRBJ1-4; D possibly corresponds to TRBD1 (6 bases). Germline lookup yields CDR1 LGHNT and CDR2 FRNRAP. CDR3 length: 15 amino acids. V was trimmed by 3 bases and J by 3 bases, leaving 11 bases between them. The CDR3 here is CASGLQGLANEKLFF. The CDR3 DNA is TGTGCTAGTGGTTTACAGGGTTTAGCTAATGAAAAACTGTTTTTT.

This clonotype was counted at least ten times. V and J are TRBV29-1 and TRBJ2-1, with 7 bases fitting TRBD2. V lost 6 bases and J lost 4; bases outside the gene matches: 15. The CDR3 sequence is 16 residues long. Germline V gives CDR1 SQVTM, CDR2 ANQGSEA. CDR3 bases: TGCAGCGTCCTCGGACTGGCGGGAGCGGTTTACAATGAGCAGTTCTTC. Amino acid sequence: CSVLGLAGAVYNEQFF.

The V gene is TRBV29-1, the J gene TRBJ2-1; 11 bases match TRBD1. Germline CDR1 is SQVTM and CDR2 is ANQGSEA. This CDR3 comprises 15 residues. J gave up 3 bases and V 7 bases, and 8 bases lay outside the gene matches. CDR3 protein: CSARTGGADYNEQFF. The CDR3 DNA is TGCAGCGCCCGGACAGGGGGCGCCGACTACAATGAGCAGTTCTTC.

The V call is TRBV2, the J call TRBJ1-1; TRBD1 might be the D (6 bases). V was clipped by 3 bases and J by 1 base, with 15 bases between them. The CDR3 length is 16 residues. Germline CDR1 SNHLY, CDR2 FYNNEI. CDR3: CASSEDSGAGNTEAFF. CDR3 nucleotide sequence: TGTGCCAGCAGTGAGGACTCGGGGGCCGGGAACACTGAAGCTTTCTTT.

This clonotype was detected ten times or more. The gene calls are TRBV6-1 and TRBJ2-1; no definite D call. This CDR3 is 14 amino acids long. V dropped 8 bases and J dropped 5 bases, with 16 bases sitting between them. Germline V gene lookup returns CDR1 MNHNS and CDR2 SASEGT. This chain's CDR3 is CASFDYSEDNEQFF. The DNA of the CDR3 is TGTGCCAGCTTTGATTATTCAGAGGACAATGAGCAGTTCTTC.

In this sample, this clonotype turned up a few times. The chain links TRBV9 to TRBJ2-1; D may be TRBD1 or TRBD2 (5 bases each). Germline V gene data show CDR1 as SGDLS and CDR2 as YYNGEE. The CDR3 is made up of 15 amino acids. The ends were cut back, 3 bases at V and 8 bases at J, with 18 bases in the middle. CDR3 sequence reads: CASSGGGRGLDEQFF. Here the CDR3 DNA reads TGTGCCAGCAGCGGGGGCGGCAGAGGGCTCGATGAGCAGTTCTTC.

This clonotype occurred many times. The chain recombines TRBV28 with TRBJ1-1; unclear D gene. Germline V gives CDR1 MDHEN, CDR2 SYDVKM. V lost 10 bases to trimming and J lost 4 bases, with 16 bases between them. This CDR3 has 13 amino acids. The DNA of the CDR3 is TGTGCCACCTCTGTCTTTAATCCCACTGAAGCTTTCTTT. Its protein product is CATSVFNPTEAFF.

The chain joins TRBV25-1 to TRBJ2-7; perhaps TRBD1 as D (5 bases). The germline CDR1 and CDR2 sequences are MGHDK and SYGVNS. The CDR3 loop spans 15 amino acids. With 5 bases removed from V and 1 base from J, the gap between germline ends came to 15 bases. This chain's CDR3 is CASSPGSARSYEQYF. CDR3 sequence (DNA): TGTGCCAGCAGTCCAGGGTCAGCGAGGTCCTACGAGCAGTACTTC.

J is TRBJ1-2 and V is TRBV18; 7 bases fit TRBD1. The junction had 7 bases not matched to a gene; V was cut back by 3 bases and J by 6 bases. Looked up from germline, CDR1 is KGHSH and CDR2 is LQKENI. The CDR3 is made up of 14 amino acids. CDR3 sequence (DNA): TGTGCCAGCTCACCGGGAGGGACAGTGGATGGCTACACCTTC. Protein product: CASSPGGTVDGYTF.

About this clonotype: A read error is possible here, since a much larger clone lies one base away. J is TRBJ2-3 and V is TRBV6-1; 8 bases line up with TRBD1. The germline V gene has CDR1 MNHNS and CDR2 SASEGT. This CDR3 has 13 residues. Written as DNA, the CDR3 is TGTGCCAGCAGAATTAACAGGGGGGATACGCGGTATTTT. Protein product: CASRINRGDTRYF.

This rearrangement joins TRBV29-1 to TRBJ2-7; D is unresolved. V was pared by 4 bases and J by 4 bases, with 14 bases between. CDR1 and CDR2 from the germline V gene are SQVTM and ANQGSEA. CDR3 length: 13 amino acids. CDR3 sequence: CSVVLSQRYEQYF. The CDR3 bases are TGCAGCGTTGTTCTGAGTCAGAGGTACGAGCAGTACTTC.

The chain employs TRBV29-1 and TRBJ2-5, with a tentative D call TRBD1 (6 bases). V was trimmed by 5 bases and J by 2 bases, leaving 12 bases between them. Looked up from germline, CDR1 is SQVTM and CDR2 is ANQGSEA. This CDR3 is 13 amino acids long. The CDR3 spells CSVQVGTQETQYF. CDR3 bases: TGCAGCGTTCAAGTGGGGACACAAGAGACCCAGTACTTC.

The chain links TRBV19 to TRBJ2-5; possibly TRBD2 for D (7 bases). V dropped 2 bases and J dropped 4 bases, with 14 bases sitting between them. The length of the CDR3 is 15 residues. Germline CDR1 is LNHDA and CDR2 is SQIVND (reference sequence). The CDR3 coding sequence is TGTGCCAGTAGTATACGGGGGGCGGACTTAGAGACCCAGTACTTC. Its protein is CASSIRGADLETQYF.